The 25 T cell receptor beta chains given below trace back to one sample, sequenced in a study of shared clonotypes between healthy human individuals. TCRdb's table, derived via immunoSEQ multiplex PCR, lists solely in-frame clones and lacks some. The table has over 2 million clones, roughly 90% seen once. Sequencing was done on a sample of naive CD4+ T cells from PBMCs. The subset here: CD45RA+ positively selected. Every receptor here comes from a man aged 18 to 29 in good health. Some clones in this sample may be carry-over from other donors' samples.

CDR3 sequence: CASSLEGAGYTF. In nucleotides, the CDR3 is TGTGCCAGCAGTTTAGAGGGGGCTGGCTACACCTTC. The chain recombines TRBV28 with TRBJ1-2; 7 nucleotides match TRBD1. Looked up from germline, CDR1 is MDHEN and CDR2 is SYDVKM. The CDR3 spans 12 residues. Trimming removed 2 bases from V and 7 bases from J; junction bases left unmatched: 1.

CDR3 in DNA: TGTGCCAGTAGTCCAACAGGCGGGTATACCTACAATGAGCAGTTCTTC. It yields the protein CASSPTGGYTYNEQFF. V and J are TRBV19 and TRBJ2-1; D assignment may be TRBD1 or TRBD2 (5 bases each). Trimming left V 5 bases short and J 2 bases short, with 16 bases between. This CDR3 spans 16 amino acids. Germline V gene data show CDR1 as LNHDA and CDR2 as SQIVND (reference sequence).

The V gene is TRBV7-8, the J gene TRBJ1-2; D is undetermined. V was pared by 2 bases and J by 2 bases, with 6 bases between. Germline V CDR1 and CDR2: SGHVS, FQNEAQ. This CDR3 comprises 13 residues. The CDR3 here is CASSLTANYGYTF. For the CDR3, the DNA is TGTGCCAGCAGCTTAACTGCAAACTATGGCTACACCTTC.

The chain combines TRBV4-1 with TRBJ1-5; D is unresolved. The CDR3 spans 16 residues. Germline loops: CDR1 MGHRA, CDR2 YSYEKL. Trimming removed 4 bases at V and 2 bases at J, with 15 bases between. Here the CDR3 DNA reads TGCGCCAGCAGCCGGACCGTCCAGAGGGGCAATCAGCCCCAGCATTTT. This translates into CASSRTVQRGNQPQHF.

The genes are TRBV28 and TRBJ1-2; 10 bases are shared with TRBD1. This CDR3 contains 14 residues. J lost 12 bases, V lost 7 bases, and 14 bases had no gene match. Germline CDR1 MDHEN, CDR2 SYDVKM. CDR3 DNA: TGTGCCAGCACCTCAGGACAGGGGGTCATTCCTAACACCTTC. This codes for CASTSGQGVIPNTF.

The chain joins TRBV7-9 to TRBJ2-6; 7 bases line up with TRBD1. The V gene end was trimmed by 3 bases and the J gene end by 3 bases; junction bases not matched to a gene: 5. CDR1 is SEHNR, CDR2 FQNEAQ, per germline (reference sequence). CDR3 length: 16 residues. As DNA, the CDR3 is TGTGCCAGCAGCTTTCACAGGGGAGATGGGGCCAACGTCCTGACTTTC. Protein sequence: CASSFHRGDGANVLTF.

The chain combines TRBV28 with TRBJ2-1; D not certain. CDR3 length: 15 residues. The germline CDR1 and CDR2 sequences are MDHEN and SYDVKM. The V end was cut by 7 bases, the J end by 4 bases, with 17 bases between. CDR3 in DNA: TGTGCCAGCACCCGTGCGGCCCAAAGTTACAATGAGCAGTTCTTC. It yields the protein CASTRAAQSYNEQFF.

As concerns this clone: At the DNA level, this CDR3 is encoded by other sequences in the same sample as well. This chain connects TRBV28 to TRBJ1-2, with D possibly TRBD1 on 6 matching bases. Trimming removed 2 bases from V and 4 bases from J, with 8 bases in between. CDR3 length: 13 residues. Germline loops: CDR1 MDHEN, CDR2 SYDVKM. The CDR3 nucleotides are TGTGCCAGCAGTTTAAGGGGGACCTATGGCTACACCTTC. Protein product: CASSLRGTYGYTF.

In nucleotides, the CDR3 is TGTGCCAGCAAAGAGGGACCCCAGATCGGGGAGCTGTTTTTT. This gives the protein CASKEGPQIGELFF. This chain uses TRBV28 with TRBJ2-2, with D perhaps given as TRBD1 or TRBD2 (5 bases each). CDR1 MDHEN and CDR2 SYDVKM come from the germline V gene. V lost 7 bases and J lost 7, with 16 bases in between. This CDR3 is built from 14 residues.

This chain uses TRBV6-6 with TRBJ1-2, with 7 bases fitting TRBD1. V dropped 4 bases and J dropped 7; count of bases not matched to a gene: 9. CDR1 MNHNY and CDR2 SVGAGI come from the germline V gene (reference sequence). The CDR3 has 14 residues. The chain's CDR3 is CASSFPGTEIGYTF. The CDR3 bases are TGTGCCAGCAGTTTCCCCGGGACAGAGATTGGCTACACCTTC.

The V and J genes are TRBV28 and TRBJ2-7; 7 bases fit TRBD2. J lost 6 bases, V lost 8 bases, and 1 base had no gene match. Per the germline V gene, CDR1 is MDHEN and CDR2 is SYDVKM. The CDR3 totals 10 residues. In DNA, the CDR3 is TGTGCCAGCTCGGGGGGCGAGCAGTACTTC. This gives the protein CASSGGEQYF. Together with reference TRBV28 and TRBJ2-7, the CDR3 gives the full variable domain: DVKVTQSSRYLVKRTGEKVFLECVQDMDHENMFWYRQDPGLGLRLIYFSYDVKMKEKGDIPEGYSVSREKKERFSLILESASTNQTSMYLCASSGGEQYFGPGTRLTVT.

This chain connects TRBV5-1 to TRBJ2-5; 9 positions match TRBD2. The trim removed 5 bases at V and 5 bases at J, leaving 7 bases unmatched. Germline V gene data show CDR1 as SGHRS and CDR2 as YFSETQ. This CDR3 comprises 14 residues. The CDR3 spells CASRVSGSRETQYF. CDR3 nucleotides: TGCGCCAGCAGGGTTAGCGGGAGTAGGGAGACCCAGTACTTC. The variable domain in full, with the rest retrieved from reference TRBV5-1 and TRBJ2-5, is KAGVTQTPRYLIKTRGQQVTLSCSPISGHRSVSWYQQTPGQGLQFLFEYFSETQRNKGNFPGRFSGRQFSNSRSEMNVSTLELGDSALYLCASRVSGSRETQYFGPGTRLLVL.

This sequence joins TRBV5-1 and TRBJ1-2; unclear D gene. The V gene's germline CDR1 is SGHRS and CDR2 YFSETQ. This CDR3 contains 17 residues. Trimming left V 4 bases short and J 5 bases short, with 24 bases between. CDR3 sequence (DNA): TGCGCCAGCAGCCCGGAGGCAGTGGCTAATTTTTATTATGGCTACACCTTC. Its translation is CASSPEAVANFYYGYTF.

This rearrangement joins TRBV28 to TRBJ1-1; possibly TRBD1 for D (5 bases). CDR3 size: 14 residues. Germline V CDR1 and CDR2: MDHEN, SYDVKM. V was cut by 4 bases and J by 1 base, with 10 bases left in between. The chain's CDR3 is CASSSTDRNTEAFF. The CDR3 region has the DNA TGTGCCAGCAGTTCTACCGACAGGAACACTGAAGCTTTCTTT.

The chain uses TRBV11-3 and TRBJ2-1, with 11 bases aligning to TRBD2. The CDR3 is 14 amino acids. Germline trimming cut 5 bases from V and 7 bases from J; bases unmatched to any gene: 4. Germline V lookup: CDR1 SGHNT, CDR2 YENEEA. The CDR3 loop reads CASSRTSGRNEQFF. The CDR3 DNA follows: TGTGCCAGCAGCCGAACTAGCGGGAGAAATGAGCAGTTCTTC.

The chain is built from TRBV25-1 and TRBJ2-7, with D uncertain. V lost 5 bases, J lost 1 base, and 12 bases lay in between. This CDR3 spans 14 amino acids. Germline CDR1 reads MGHDK; CDR2 reads SYGVNS. CDR3 sequence (DNA): TGTGCCAGCAGTACGACGTTCCAGTCCTACGAGCAGTACTTC. This codes for CASSTTFQSYEQYF.

The rearrangement uses TRBV7-2 and TRBJ2-2; D is perhaps TRBD1 or TRBD2 (6 bases each). The germline CDR1 and CDR2 sequences are SGHTA and FQGNSA. The length of the CDR3 is 13 residues. Trimming removed 4 bases at V and 7 bases at J, with 10 bases between. CDR3 residues: CASSSRGRGELFF. The CDR3 nucleotides are TGTGCCAGCAGCTCCCGGGGGCGCGGGGAGCTGTTTTTT.

The chain is built from TRBV13 and TRBJ1-1; perhaps TRBD1 as D (5 bases). The V end lost 4 bases, the J end lost 6 bases, and 12 bases lay between the germline ends. Germline assignment: CDR1 PRHDT and CDR2 FYEKMQ (reference sequence). This CDR3 contains 13 residues. The CDR3 loop is CASSSTGGAEAFF. CDR3 DNA: TGTGCCAGCAGCTCCACGGGGGGTGCTGAAGCTTTCTTT.

This rearrangement joins TRBV5-4 to TRBJ1-2; D is unresolved. CDR1 and CDR2 (germline): SGHNT, YYREEE (reference sequence). Deletions cut 0 bases from V and 3 bases from J, with 6 bases between. The CDR3 contains 13 residues. For the CDR3, the DNA is TGTGCCAGCAGCTTGGGTAGATACTATGGCTACACCTTC. Translating it yields CASSLGRYYGYTF.

This chain uses TRBV4-1 with TRBJ2-1; either TRBD1 or TRBD2 may supply D (5 bases each). There are 18 residues in the CDR3. V gave up 3 bases and J gave up 5 bases, with 23 bases separating them. CDR1 MGHRA and CDR2 YSYEKL come from the germline V gene. This chain's CDR3 is CASSQVTFGTSYNNEQFF. Here the CDR3 DNA reads TGCGCCAGCAGCCAGGTCACTTTTGGGACCTCCTACAACAATGAGCAGTTCTTC.

Comment on this clone: The sample holds other DNA sequences that translate to the same CDR3. The rearrangement uses TRBV7-2 and TRBJ1-4; D not certain. The CDR3 has 13 residues. The V gene lost 5 bases and the J gene lost 0 bases, with 4 bases spanning the gap. Per the germline V gene, CDR1 is SGHTA and CDR2 is FQGNSA. CDR3 sequence reads: CASSRATNEKLFF. In nucleotides, the CDR3 is TGTGCCAGCAGCCGGGCAACTAATGAAAAACTGTTTTTT. Based on the CDR3 plus reference TRBV7-2 and TRBJ1-4, the full variable domain is GAGVSQSPSNKVTEKGKDVELRCDPISGHTALYWYRQSLGQGLEFLIYFQGNSAPDKSGLPSDRFSAERTGGSVSTLTIQRTQQEDSAVYLCASSRATNEKLFFGSGTQLSVL.

The chain combines TRBV18 with TRBJ1-2, with TRBD1 matching over 8 bases. J lost 8 bases, V lost 1 base, and 15 bases had no gene match. CDR1 is KGHSH, CDR2 LQKENI, per germline. The CDR3 totals 17 residues. CDR3 loop: CASSPLGQVNPGWGYTF. The CDR3 region has the DNA TGTGCCAGCTCACCACTGGGACAGGTTAACCCCGGCTGGGGCTACACCTTC.

CDR3 in DNA: TGCGCCAGCAGCTCCGATATAGCGGGGGTACCGCAGTATTTT. Amino acid sequence: CASSSDIAGVPQYF. This sequence joins TRBV5-1 and TRBJ2-3, with 9 bases that match TRBD2. CDR1 and CDR2 (germline): SGHRS, YFSETQ. The CDR3 is 14 residues long. With 3 bases clipped from V and 10 bases from J, the junction kept 9 bases outside the gene matches.

The chain uses TRBV4-3 and TRBJ1-4; weak D call: TRBD1 (5 bases). The length of the CDR3 is 15 residues. V lost 1 base and J 4 bases, leaving 10 bases between the germline ends. CDR1 LGHNA and CDR2 YSLEER come from the germline V gene. The chain's CDR3 is CASSQGQWDNEKLFF. The CDR3 DNA sequence: TGCGCCAGCAGCCAAGGACAGTGGGATAATGAAAAACTGTTTTTT.

The chain employs TRBV7-2 and TRBJ2-1; 7 bases map to TRBD2. This CDR3 comprises 14 residues. V trimming: 5 bases; J trimming: 8 bases; junction bases outside the gene matches: 9. Germline values: CDR1 SGHTA, CDR2 FQGNSA. The CDR3 coding sequence is TGTGCCAGCAGCGCCGGACTAGTTCCCGATGAGCAGTTCTTC. Protein sequence: CASSAGLVPDEQFF.